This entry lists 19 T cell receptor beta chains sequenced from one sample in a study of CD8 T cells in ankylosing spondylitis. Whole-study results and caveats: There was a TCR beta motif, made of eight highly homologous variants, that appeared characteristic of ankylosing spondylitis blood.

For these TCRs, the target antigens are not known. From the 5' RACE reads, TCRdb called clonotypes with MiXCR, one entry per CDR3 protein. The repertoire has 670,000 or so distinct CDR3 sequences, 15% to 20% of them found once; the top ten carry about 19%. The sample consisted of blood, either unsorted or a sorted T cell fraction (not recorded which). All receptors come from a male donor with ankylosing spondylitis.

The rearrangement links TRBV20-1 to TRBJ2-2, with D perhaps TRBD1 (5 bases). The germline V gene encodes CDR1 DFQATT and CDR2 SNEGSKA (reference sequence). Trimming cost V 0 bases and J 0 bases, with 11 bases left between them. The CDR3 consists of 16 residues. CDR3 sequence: CSARDPGRANTGELFF. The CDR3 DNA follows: TGCAGTGCTAGAGATCCCGGCAGGGCGAACACCGGGGAGCTGTTTTTT.

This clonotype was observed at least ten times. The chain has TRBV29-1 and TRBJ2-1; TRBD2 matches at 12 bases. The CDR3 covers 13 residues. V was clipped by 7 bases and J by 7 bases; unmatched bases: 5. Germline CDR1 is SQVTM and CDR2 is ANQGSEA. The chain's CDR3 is CSAMTSGSNEQFF. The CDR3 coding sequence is TGCAGCGCAATGACTAGCGGGAGTAATGAGCAGTTCTTC.

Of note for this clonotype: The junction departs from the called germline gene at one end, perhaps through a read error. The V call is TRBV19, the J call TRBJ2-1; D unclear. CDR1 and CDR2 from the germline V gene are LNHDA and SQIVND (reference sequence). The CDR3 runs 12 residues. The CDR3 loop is CASSISHNEQFF. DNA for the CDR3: TGTGCCAGTAGTATATCCCACAATGAGCAGTTCTTT.

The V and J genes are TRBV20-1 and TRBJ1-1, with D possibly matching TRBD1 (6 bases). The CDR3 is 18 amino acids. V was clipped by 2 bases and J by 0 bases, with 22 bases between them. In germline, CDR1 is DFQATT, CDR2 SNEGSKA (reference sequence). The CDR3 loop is CSARPPDRGQGMNTEAFF. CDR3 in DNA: TGCAGTGCTAGACCACCCGATCGGGGGCAGGGGATGAACACTGAAGCTTTCTTT.

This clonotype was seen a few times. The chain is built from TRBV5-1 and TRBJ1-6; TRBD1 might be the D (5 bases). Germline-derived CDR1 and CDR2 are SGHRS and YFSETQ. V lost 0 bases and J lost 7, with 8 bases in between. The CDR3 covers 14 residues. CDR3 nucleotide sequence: TGCGCCAGCAGCTTGGGACAGCCAAATTCACCCCTCCACTTT. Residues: CASSLGQPNSPLHF.

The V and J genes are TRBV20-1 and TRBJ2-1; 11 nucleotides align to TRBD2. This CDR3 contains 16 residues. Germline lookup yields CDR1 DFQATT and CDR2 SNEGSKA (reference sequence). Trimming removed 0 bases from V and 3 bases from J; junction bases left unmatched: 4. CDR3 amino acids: CSARDSGLADYNEQFF. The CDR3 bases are TGCAGTGCTAGAGATTCGGGACTAGCGGACTACAATGAGCAGTTCTTC.

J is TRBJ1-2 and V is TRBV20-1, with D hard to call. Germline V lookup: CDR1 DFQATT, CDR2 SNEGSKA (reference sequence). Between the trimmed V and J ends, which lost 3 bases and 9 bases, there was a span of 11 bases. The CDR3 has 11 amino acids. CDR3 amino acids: CSASGPYSYTF. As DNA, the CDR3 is TGCAGTGCTAGTGGGCCATATAGCTACACCTTC.

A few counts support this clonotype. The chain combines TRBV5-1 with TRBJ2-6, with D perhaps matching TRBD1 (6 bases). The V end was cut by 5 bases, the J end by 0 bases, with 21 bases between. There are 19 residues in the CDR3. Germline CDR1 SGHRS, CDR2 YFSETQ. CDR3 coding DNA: TGCGCCAGCAGAGCCTCCTTACAGGGCGTGAACTCTGGGGCCAACGTCCTGACTTTC. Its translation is CASRASLQGVNSGANVLTF.

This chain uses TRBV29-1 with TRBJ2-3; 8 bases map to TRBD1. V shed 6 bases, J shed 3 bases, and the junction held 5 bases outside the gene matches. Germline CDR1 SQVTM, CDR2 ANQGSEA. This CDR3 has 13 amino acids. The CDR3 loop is CSVIRTGTDTQYF. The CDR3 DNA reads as TGCAGCGTGATCCGGACAGGGACAGATACGCAGTATTTT.

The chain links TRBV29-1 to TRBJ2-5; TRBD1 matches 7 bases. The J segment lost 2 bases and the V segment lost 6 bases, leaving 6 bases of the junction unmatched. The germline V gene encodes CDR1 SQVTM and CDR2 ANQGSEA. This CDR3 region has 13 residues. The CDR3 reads CSVMTGQQETQYF. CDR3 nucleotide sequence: TGCAGCGTAATGACAGGGCAACAAGAGACCCAGTACTTC.

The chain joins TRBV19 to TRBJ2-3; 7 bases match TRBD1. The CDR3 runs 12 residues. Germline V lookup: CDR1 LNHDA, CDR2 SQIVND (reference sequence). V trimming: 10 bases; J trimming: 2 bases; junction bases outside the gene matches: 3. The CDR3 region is CATGTDTDTQYF. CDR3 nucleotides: TGTGCCACCGGGACAGACACAGATACGCAGTATTTT.

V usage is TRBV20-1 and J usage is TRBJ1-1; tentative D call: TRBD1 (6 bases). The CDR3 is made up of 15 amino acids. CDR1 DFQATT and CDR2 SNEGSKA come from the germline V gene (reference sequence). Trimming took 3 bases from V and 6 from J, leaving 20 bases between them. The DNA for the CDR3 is TGCAGTGCTAGTTACGGTCAGGGGCGAGGGGCTGAAGCTTTCTTT. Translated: CSASYGQGRGAEAFF.

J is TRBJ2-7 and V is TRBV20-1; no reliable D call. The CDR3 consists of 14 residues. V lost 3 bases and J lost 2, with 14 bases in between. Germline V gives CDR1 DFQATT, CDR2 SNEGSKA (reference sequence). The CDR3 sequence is CSASTAVITYEQYF. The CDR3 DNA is TGCAGTGCTAGTACGGCAGTTATAACCTACGAGCAGTACTTC.

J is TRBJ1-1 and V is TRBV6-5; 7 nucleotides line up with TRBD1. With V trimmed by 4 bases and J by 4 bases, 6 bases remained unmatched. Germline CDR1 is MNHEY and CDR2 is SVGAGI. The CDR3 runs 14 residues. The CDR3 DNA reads TGTGCCAGCAGTTTTGGCAGGGGGTCCACTGAAGCTTTCTTT. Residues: CASSFGRGSTEAFF.

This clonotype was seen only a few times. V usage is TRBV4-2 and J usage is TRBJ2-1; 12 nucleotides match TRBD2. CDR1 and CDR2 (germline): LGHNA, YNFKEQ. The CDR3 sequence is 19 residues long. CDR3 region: CATPPGLAGKGEVYNEQFF. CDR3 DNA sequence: TGTGCTACCCCCCCTGGACTAGCGGGGAAGGGGGAGGTCTACAATGAGCAGTTCTTC.

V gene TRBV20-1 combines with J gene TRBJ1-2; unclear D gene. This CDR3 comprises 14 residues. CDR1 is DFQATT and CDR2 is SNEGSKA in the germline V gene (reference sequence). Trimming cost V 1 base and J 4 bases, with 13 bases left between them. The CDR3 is CSARAHAAAYGYTF. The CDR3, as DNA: TGCAGTGCTAGAGCCCACGCGGCGGCCTATGGCTACACCTTC.

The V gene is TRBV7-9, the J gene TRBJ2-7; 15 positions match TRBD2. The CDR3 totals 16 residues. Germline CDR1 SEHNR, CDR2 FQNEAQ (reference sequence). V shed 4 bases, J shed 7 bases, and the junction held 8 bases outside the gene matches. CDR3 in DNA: TGTGCCAGCAGCTCCCTCGGACTAGCGGGAGGGGCTGAGCAGTACTTC. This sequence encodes CASSSLGLAGGAEQYF.

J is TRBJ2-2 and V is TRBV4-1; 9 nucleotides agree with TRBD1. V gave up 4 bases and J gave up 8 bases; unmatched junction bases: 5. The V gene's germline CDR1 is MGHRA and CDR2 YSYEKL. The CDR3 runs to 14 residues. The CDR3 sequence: CASSPTGGPGELFF. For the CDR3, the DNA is TGCGCCAGCAGCCCAACAGGGGGCCCAGGGGAGCTGTTTTTT.

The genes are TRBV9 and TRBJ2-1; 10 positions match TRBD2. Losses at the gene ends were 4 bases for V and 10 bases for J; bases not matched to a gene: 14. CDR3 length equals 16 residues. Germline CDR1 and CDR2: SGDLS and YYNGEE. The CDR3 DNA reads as TGTGCCAGCAGCCCACCTAGCGGGGGTTCGTGGGGGGAGCAGTTCTTC. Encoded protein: CASSPPSGGSWGEQFF. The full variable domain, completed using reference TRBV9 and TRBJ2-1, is DSGVTQTPKHLITATGQRVTLRCSPRSGDLSVYWYQQSLDQGLQFLIQYYNGEERAKGNILERFSAQQFPDLHSELNLSSLELGDSALYFCASSPPSGGSWGEQFFGPGTRLTVL.